The table lists the clone carrying this T cell receptor (beta chain) with a count of one. Its antigen is unknown. The repertoire was sequenced with immunoSEQ multiplex PCR; TCRdb's copy has only in-frame clones and lacks some. The top ten clones hold 0.024% of a sample with 100,000 to 150,000 clones, approximately 96% of them seen once. The record originates from a study of human thymus T cells. Findings and limits, study-wide: Related reports documented highly overlapping thymic repertoires among unrelated individuals.

Trimming cost V 7 bases and J 5 bases, with 17 bases left between them. Germline V lookup: CDR1 SNHLY, CDR2 FYNNEI. The CDR3 is 15 amino acids. It was from resections taken during corrective heart surgery that the thymus tissue came. Each of the donors was a healthy Finnish infant who was undergoing open corrective cardiac surgery for congenital heart defects. This sequence joins TRBV2 and TRBJ2-2; perhaps TRBD2 as D (5 bases). Sequencing was performed on thymus tissue. The source of this sequence is a boy younger than two with a congenital heart defect but otherwise immunologically healthy. This chain's CDR3 is CASILGSEVTGELFF. The CDR3 DNA follows: TGTGCCAGCATACTAGGGAGTGAAGTGACCGGGGAGCTGTTTTTT.